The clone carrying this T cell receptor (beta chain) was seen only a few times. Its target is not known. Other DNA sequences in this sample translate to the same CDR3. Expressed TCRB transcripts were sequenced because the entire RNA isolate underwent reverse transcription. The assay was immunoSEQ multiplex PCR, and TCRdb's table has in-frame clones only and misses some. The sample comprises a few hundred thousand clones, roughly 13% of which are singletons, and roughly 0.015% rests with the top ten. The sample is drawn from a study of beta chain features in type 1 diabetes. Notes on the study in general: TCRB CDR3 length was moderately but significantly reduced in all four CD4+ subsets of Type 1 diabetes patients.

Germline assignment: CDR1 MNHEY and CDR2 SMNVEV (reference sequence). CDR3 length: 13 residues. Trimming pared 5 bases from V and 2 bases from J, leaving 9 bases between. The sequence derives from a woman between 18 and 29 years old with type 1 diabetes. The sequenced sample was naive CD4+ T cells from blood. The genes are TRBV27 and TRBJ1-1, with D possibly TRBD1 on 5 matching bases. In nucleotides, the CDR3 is TGTGCCAGCAGTCCCCAGGGTAACACTGAAGCTTTCTTT. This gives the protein CASSPQGNTEAFF.